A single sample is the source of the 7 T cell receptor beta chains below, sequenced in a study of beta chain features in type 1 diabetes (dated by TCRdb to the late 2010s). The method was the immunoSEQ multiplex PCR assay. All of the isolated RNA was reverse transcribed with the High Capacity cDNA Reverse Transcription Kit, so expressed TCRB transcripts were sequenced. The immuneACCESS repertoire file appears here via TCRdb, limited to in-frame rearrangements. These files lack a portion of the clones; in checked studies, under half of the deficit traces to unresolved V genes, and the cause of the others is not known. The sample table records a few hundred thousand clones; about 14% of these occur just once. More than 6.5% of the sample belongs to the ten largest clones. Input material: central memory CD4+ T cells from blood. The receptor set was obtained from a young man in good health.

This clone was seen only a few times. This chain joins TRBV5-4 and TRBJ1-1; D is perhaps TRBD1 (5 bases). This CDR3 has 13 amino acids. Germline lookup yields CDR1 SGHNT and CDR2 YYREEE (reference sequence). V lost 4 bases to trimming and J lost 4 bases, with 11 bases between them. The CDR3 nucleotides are TGTGCCAGCAGCCTTCAGGGCTCCACTGAAGCTTTCTTT. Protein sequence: CASSLQGSTEAFF.

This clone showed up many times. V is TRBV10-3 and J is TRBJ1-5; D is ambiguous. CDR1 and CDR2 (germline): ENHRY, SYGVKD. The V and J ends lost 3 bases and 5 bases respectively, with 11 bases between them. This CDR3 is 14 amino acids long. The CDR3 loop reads CAISDGQRHQPQHF. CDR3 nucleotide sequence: TGTGCCATCAGTGATGGCCAGAGGCATCAGCCCCAGCATTTT.

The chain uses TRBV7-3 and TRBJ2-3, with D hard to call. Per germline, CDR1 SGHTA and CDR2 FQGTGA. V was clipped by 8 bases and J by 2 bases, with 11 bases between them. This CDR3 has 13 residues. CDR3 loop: CASGRSPTDTQYF. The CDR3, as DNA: TGTGCCAGCGGCAGGAGCCCCACAGATACGCAGTATTTT.

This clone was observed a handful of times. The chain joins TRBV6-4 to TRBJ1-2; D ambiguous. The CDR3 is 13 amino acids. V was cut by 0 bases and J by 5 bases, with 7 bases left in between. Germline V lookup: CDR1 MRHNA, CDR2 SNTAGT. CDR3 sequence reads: CASSDSPEYGYTF. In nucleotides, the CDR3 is TGTGCCAGCAGTGACTCCCCAGAATATGGCTACACCTTC.

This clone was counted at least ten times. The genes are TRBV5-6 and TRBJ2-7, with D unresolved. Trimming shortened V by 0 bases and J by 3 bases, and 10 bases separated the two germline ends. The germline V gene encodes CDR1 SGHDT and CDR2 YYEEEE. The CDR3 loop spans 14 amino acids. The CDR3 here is CASSLGLQSYEQYV. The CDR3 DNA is TGTGCCAGCAGCTTGGGATTACAGAGCTACGAGCAGTACGTC.

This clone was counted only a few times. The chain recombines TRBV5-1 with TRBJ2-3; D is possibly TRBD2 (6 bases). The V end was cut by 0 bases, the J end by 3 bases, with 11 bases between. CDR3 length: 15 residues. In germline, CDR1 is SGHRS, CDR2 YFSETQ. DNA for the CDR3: TGCGCCAGCAGCTTGGGCGGGGTAGGGACAGATACGCAGTATTTT. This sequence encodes CASSLGGVGTDTQYF.

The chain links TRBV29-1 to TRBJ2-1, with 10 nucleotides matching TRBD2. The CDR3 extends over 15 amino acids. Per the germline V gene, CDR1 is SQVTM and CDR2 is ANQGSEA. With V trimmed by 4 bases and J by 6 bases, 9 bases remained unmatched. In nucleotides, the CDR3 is TGCAGCGTTGGAGTGCTAGCGGGAGCTGTCAATGAGCAGTTCTTC. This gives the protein CSVGVLAGAVNEQFF.